This TCR beta chain derives from a study of blood T cells in healthy people across ages. General study points: For the donors, CMV status was unknown and possibly confounded expanded clonotype changes.

This clonotype was seen at least ten times. Its antigen is unidentified. The use of a sample-barcoded 5' primer and a J-beta primer mix characterized a second PCR of roughly 6 to 12 cycles. The template-switch adaptor was a 5' adaptor with 12 random nucleotides. It tagged each cDNA molecule. TCRdb redid the calling of the 5' RACE reads with MiXCR, one entry per CDR3 protein. The sample holds 650,000 to 700,000 distinct CDR3 sequences; less than 40% are singletons and the top ten take approximately 15%. The receptor was derived from a woman at least 80 years old in good health. The sample comprised blood.

The chain's CDR3 is CASSLGQGGTNEKLFF. The DNA of the CDR3 is TGTGCCAGCAGCCTCGGACAGGGGGGAACTAATGAAAAACTGTTTTTT. The chain employs TRBV7-9 and TRBJ1-4; 10 bases are a match to TRBD1. V lost 5 bases to trimming and J lost 1 base; unmatched junction nucleotides: 4. CDR1 is SEHNR, CDR2 FQNEAQ, per germline (reference sequence). The length of the CDR3 is 16 residues.